The clone carrying this T cell receptor (beta chain) was detected only a few times. These data come from a study of regulatory T cells in long-lasting Graves disease. Time point: newly diagnosed GD, antithyroid drugs for less than 3 months. Preparation of the TCR library used RNA extracted from PBMCs. For TCR beta, libraries came from iRepertoire HTBI primers and Arm-PCR of CDR3 regions. TCRdb called the multiplex PCR reads again in MiXCR, with one record for every CDR3 protein. This table has some 600,000 distinct CDR3 sequences, about 16% appearing once. V was trimmed by 3 bases and J by 8 bases, leaving 13 bases between them. The length of the CDR3 is 14 residues. These same data were also listed under a study on T cells in Graves' hyperthyroidism and ophthalmopathy. That report adds: Using the HTBI primer set, a first-round RT-PCR was run on the TCR CDR3.

This chain joins TRBV12-3 or TRBV12-4 and TRBJ1-4; no clear D. This TCR derives from a young man with Graves disease. The specimen comprised peripheral blood mononuclear cells (PBMCs), sampled at new diagnosis, from a patient treated with antithyroid drugs. CDR3 in amino acids: CASSFSGSKEKLFF. CDR3 nucleotide sequence: TGTGCCAGCAGTTTCTCTGGGTCGAAGGAAAAACTGTTTTTT.